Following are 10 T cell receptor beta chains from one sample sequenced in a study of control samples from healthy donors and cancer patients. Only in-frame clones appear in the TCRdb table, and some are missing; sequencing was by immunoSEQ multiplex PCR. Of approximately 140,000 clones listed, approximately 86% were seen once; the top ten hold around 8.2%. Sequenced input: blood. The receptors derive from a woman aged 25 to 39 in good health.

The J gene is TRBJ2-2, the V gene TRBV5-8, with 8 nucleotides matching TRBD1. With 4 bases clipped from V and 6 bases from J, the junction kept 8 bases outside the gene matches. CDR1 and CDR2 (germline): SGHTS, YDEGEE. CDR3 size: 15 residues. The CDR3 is CASSTQGATAGELFF. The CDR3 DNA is TGTGCCAGCAGCACCCAGGGGGCCACGGCCGGGGAGCTGTTTTTT.

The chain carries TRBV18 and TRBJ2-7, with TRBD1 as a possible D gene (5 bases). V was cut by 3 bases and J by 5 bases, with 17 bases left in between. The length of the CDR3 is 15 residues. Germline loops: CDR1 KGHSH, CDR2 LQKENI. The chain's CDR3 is CASSPAGGQGNEQYF. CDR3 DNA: TGTGCCAGCTCACCCGCCGGTGGCCAGGGCAACGAGCAGTACTTC.

CDR3 DNA sequence: TGTGCCTGGAGTTTGGGTAGCTATGGCTACACCTTC. Amino acids: CAWSLGSYGYTF. The gene calls are TRBV30 and TRBJ1-2; unclear D gene. V was clipped by 2 bases and J by 4 bases, with 8 bases between them. CDR3 length: 12 residues. The germline V gene encodes CDR1 GTSNPN and CDR2 SVGIG (reference sequence).

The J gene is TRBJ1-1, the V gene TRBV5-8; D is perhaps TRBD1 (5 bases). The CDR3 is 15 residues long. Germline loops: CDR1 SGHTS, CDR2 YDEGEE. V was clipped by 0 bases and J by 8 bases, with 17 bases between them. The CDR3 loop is CASSLALVGDGEAFF. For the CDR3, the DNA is TGTGCCAGCAGCTTGGCCTTGGTCGGGGACGGGGAAGCTTTCTTT.

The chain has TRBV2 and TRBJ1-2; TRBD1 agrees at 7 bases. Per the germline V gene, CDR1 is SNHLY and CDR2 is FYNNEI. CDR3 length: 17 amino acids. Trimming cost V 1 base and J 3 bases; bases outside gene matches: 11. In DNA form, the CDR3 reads TGTGCCAGCAGTGAAGAGGGAGACAGGGAGGGCGACTATGGCTACACCTTC. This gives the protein CASSEEGDREGDYGYTF.

The CDR3 nucleotides read TGTGCCACCAGTGAATCAAGCGGGAGACCCGGGGAGCTGTTTTTT. It is translated as CATSESSGRPGELFF. The gene calls are TRBV24-1 and TRBJ2-2, with TRBD2 identical over 8 bases. This CDR3 has 15 residues. Germline V gene sequence: CDR1 KGHDR, CDR2 SFDVKD. With 4 bases clipped from V and 6 bases from J, the junction kept 6 bases outside the gene matches.

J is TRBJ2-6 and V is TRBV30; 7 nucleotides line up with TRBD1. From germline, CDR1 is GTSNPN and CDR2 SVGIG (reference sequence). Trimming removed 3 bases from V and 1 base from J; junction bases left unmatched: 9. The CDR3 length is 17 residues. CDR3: CAWSAWGRGSGANVLTF. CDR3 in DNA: TGTGCCTGGAGCGCCTGGGGCAGGGGGTCTGGGGCCAACGTCCTGACTTTC.

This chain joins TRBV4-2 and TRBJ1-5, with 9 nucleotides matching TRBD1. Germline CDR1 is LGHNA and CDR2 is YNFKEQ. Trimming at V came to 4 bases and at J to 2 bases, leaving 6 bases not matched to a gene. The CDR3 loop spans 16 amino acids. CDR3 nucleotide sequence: TGTGCCAGCAGCCCCCAGGGGGACAGGGGCAATCAGCCCCAGCATTTT. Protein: CASSPQGDRGNQPQHF.

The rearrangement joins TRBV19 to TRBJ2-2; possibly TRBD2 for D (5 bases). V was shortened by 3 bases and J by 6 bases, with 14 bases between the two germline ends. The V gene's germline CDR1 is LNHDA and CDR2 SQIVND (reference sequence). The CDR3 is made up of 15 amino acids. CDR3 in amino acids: CASSIQAAFPGELFF. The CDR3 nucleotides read TGTGCCAGTAGTATTCAAGCGGCCTTCCCCGGGGAGCTGTTTTTT. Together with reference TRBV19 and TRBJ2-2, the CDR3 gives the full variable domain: DGGITQSPKYLFRKEGQNVTLSCEQNLNHDAMYWYRQDPGQGLRLIYYSQIVNDFQKGDIAEGYSVSREKKESFPLTVTSAQKNPTAFYLCASSIQAAFPGELFFGEGSRLTVL.

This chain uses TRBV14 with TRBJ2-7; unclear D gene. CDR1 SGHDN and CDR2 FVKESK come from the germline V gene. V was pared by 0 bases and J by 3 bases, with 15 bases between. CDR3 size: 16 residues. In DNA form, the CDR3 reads TGTGCCAGCAGCCAAGAGCAAGACCTGCGGTTCTACGAGCAGTACTTC. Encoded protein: CASSQEQDLRFYEQYF.